This T cell receptor beta chain came from a study of CD8 T cells in ankylosing spondylitis. Findings of the study overall: Ankylosing spondylitis blood appeared to be characterized by a TCR beta motif of about 8 highly homologous variants. Disease-linked clones were CD8+ and relatively rare in peripheral blood. The clones that were linked to disease were reported to be significantly enriched in matched synovial fluid samples from ankylosing spondylitis patients.

Making the TCR beta libraries involved quantitative 5'-RACE with molecular barcodes. TCRdb reprocessed the 5' RACE reads via MiXCR and lists one record per CDR3 protein. The sample includes around 390,000 distinct CDR3 sequences, approximately 20% of them seen just once. In its sample, this clonotype was seen a few times. The antigen remains undetermined. Germline V gene data show CDR1 as SQVTM and CDR2 as ANQGSEA. The CDR3 covers 13 residues. V was cut by 7 bases and J by 4 bases, with 16 bases left in between. The origin of this receptor is a male donor with ankylosing spondylitis. The chain uses TRBV29-1 and TRBJ1-1, with a tentative D call TRBD1 (5 bases). Source material: blood, either unsorted or a sorted T cell fraction (not recorded which). CDR3 sequence (DNA): TGCAGCGCCATCCGGCAGGGTGCCACTGAAGCTTTCTTT. Translated, it gives CSAIRQGATEAFF.